This is a list of T cell receptor beta chains from one sample in a study of blood T cell repertoires in COVID-19. Data came from immunoSEQ multiplex PCR; TCRdb stores just in-frame clones and leaves some out. Among more than 200,000 clones listed, 80% to 90% were seen once. Sequences were obtained from peripheral blood. These receptors originate from a man between 45 and 60 years old with acute or convalescent COVID-19. Each CDR3 is given with its conserved first and last residue. D genes are given only for firm matches. Size tells how often a clone was seen (once, few, many) or the class of an expanded clone, and some rows leave it out.

v_call: TRBV6-5
j_call: TRBJ1-6
clone_size: .
d_call: TRBD1
cdr3_aa: CASSSTGGNSPLHF
cdr3_nt: TGTGCCAGCAGCTCGACAGGGGGCAATTCACCCCTCCACTTT

v_call: TRBV28
j_call: TRBJ2-1
clone_size: .
d_call: .
cdr3_aa: CAAGRPSYNEQFF
cdr3_nt: TGTGCCGCGGGCAGGCCCTCCTACAATGAGCAGTTCTTC

v_call: TRBV7-9
j_call: TRBJ2-7
clone_size: .
d_call: TRBD1
cdr3_aa: CASSRGQGATREQYF
cdr3_nt: TGTGCCAGCAGCCGGGGACAGGGGGCTACTCGAGAGCAGTACTTC

v_call: TRBV11-2
j_call: TRBJ1-5
clone_size: .
d_call: TRBD1
cdr3_aa: CASSPQGAGQPQHF
cdr3_nt: TGTGCCAGCAGCCCCCAGGGGGCTGGTCAGCCCCAGCATTTT

v_call: TRBV9
j_call: TRBJ1-2
clone_size: .
d_call: TRBD1
cdr3_aa: CASSGQGDGYTF
cdr3_nt: TGTGCCAGCAGCGGCCAGGGGGATGGCTACACCTTC

v_call: TRBV4-2
j_call: TRBJ1-2
clone_size: .
d_call: TRBD1
cdr3_aa: CASSQDRGGYTF
cdr3_nt: TGTGCCAGCAGCCAGGACAGGGGCGGCTACACCTTC

v_call: TRBV7-9
j_call: TRBJ2-2
clone_size: once
d_call: .
cdr3_aa: CASMPGSWNTGELFF
cdr3_nt: TGTGCCAGCATGCCGGGAAGTTGGAACACCGGGGAGCTGTTTTTT

v_call: TRBV27
j_call: TRBJ1-6
clone_size: .
d_call: .
cdr3_aa: CASSLGGNNSPLHF
cdr3_nt: TGTGCCAGCAGCCTCGGGGGGAATAATTCACCCCTCCACTTT

v_call: TRBV11-2
j_call: TRBJ1-1
clone_size: .
d_call: .
cdr3_aa: CASSPTGNTEAFF
cdr3_nt: TGTGCCAGCAGCCCGACAGGTAACACTGAAGCTTTCTTT

v_call: TRBV19
j_call: TRBJ1-1
clone_size: .
d_call: TRBD1
cdr3_aa: CASRKDRANTEAFF
cdr3_nt: TGTGCCAGTAGAAAGGACAGGGCGAACACTGAAGCTTTCTTT

v_call: TRBV19
j_call: TRBJ1-6
clone_size: .
d_call: TRBD1
cdr3_aa: CASTSQGLNSPLHF
cdr3_nt: TGTGCCAGTACCTCACAGGGGCTAAATTCACCCCTCCACTTT

v_call: TRBV19
j_call: TRBJ2-5
clone_size: .
d_call: .
cdr3_aa: CASRGGGGQETQYF
cdr3_nt: TGTGCCAGTCGGGGAGGGGGGGGCCAAGAGACCCAGTACTTC

v_call: TRBV5-8
j_call: TRBJ2-5
clone_size: .
d_call: .
cdr3_aa: CASSEQIPFQETQYF
cdr3_nt: TGTGCCAGCAGCGAACAAATTCCCTTCCAAGAGACCCAGTACTTC

v_call: TRBV5-4
j_call: TRBJ1-1
clone_size: .
d_call: .
cdr3_aa: CASRSGGARGNTEAFF
cdr3_nt: TGTGCCAGCAGATCTGGTGGGGCCAGGGGGAACACTGAAGCTTTCTTT

v_call: TRBV6-5
j_call: TRBJ1-1
clone_size: .
d_call: TRBD1
cdr3_aa: CASSKQGDTEAFF
cdr3_nt: TGTGCCAGCAGTAAACAGGGGGACACTGAAGCTTTCTTT

v_call: TRBV9
j_call: TRBJ1-3
clone_size: .
d_call: .
cdr3_aa: CASASGSGNTIYF
cdr3_nt: TGTGCCAGCGCCTCGGGGTCTGGAAACACCATATATTTT

v_call: TRBV5-1
j_call: TRBJ2-7
clone_size: .
d_call: .
cdr3_aa: CASRSGTLGNYEQYF
cdr3_nt: TGCGCCAGCAGGTCCGGGACATTGGGGAACTACGAGCAGTACTTC

v_call: TRBV3-1/TRBV3-2
j_call: TRBJ2-7
clone_size: .
d_call: TRBD1
cdr3_aa: CASSSTHDRGSYEQYF
cdr3_nt: TGTGCCAGCAGCTCAACCCACGACAGGGGCTCCTACGAGCAGTACTTC

v_call: TRBV30
j_call: TRBJ2-3
clone_size: .
d_call: TRBD1
cdr3_aa: CAWEQGAGDTQYF
cdr3_nt: TGTGCCTGGGAGCAGGGGGCCGGAGATACGCAGTATTTT

v_call: TRBV10-2
j_call: TRBJ1-2
clone_size: .
d_call: .
cdr3_aa: CASSEHPTNYGYTF
cdr3_nt: TGCGCCAGCAGTGAGCATCCTACTAACTATGGCTACACCTTC

v_call: TRBV5-1
j_call: TRBJ1-3
clone_size: .
d_call: .
cdr3_aa: CASSLAAGNTIYF
cdr3_nt: TGCGCCAGCAGCTTGGCGGCTGGAAACACCATATATTTT

v_call: TRBV6-5
j_call: TRBJ1-4
clone_size: .
d_call: TRBD1
cdr3_aa: CASSRGQDFNEKLFF
cdr3_nt: TGTGCCAGCAGTAGGGGACAGGACTTTAATGAAAAACTGTTTTTT

v_call: TRBV7-9
j_call: TRBJ2-7
clone_size: .
d_call: .
cdr3_aa: CASSSGDSTYEQYF
cdr3_nt: TGTGCCAGCAGCTCGGGGGACTCAACCTACGAGCAGTACTTC

v_call: TRBV14
j_call: TRBJ1-4
clone_size: .
d_call: TRBD1
cdr3_aa: CASSPWTGGANEKLFF
cdr3_nt: TGTGCCAGCAGCCCTTGGACAGGGGGAGCTAATGAAAAACTGTTTTTT

v_call: TRBV29-1
j_call: TRBJ2-3
clone_size: once
d_call: TRBD1
cdr3_aa: CSVGTGGDTQYF
cdr3_nt: TGCAGCGTAGGGACAGGGGGCGATACGCAGTATTTT

v_call: TRBV29-1
j_call: TRBJ1-5
clone_size: .
d_call: TRBD1
cdr3_aa: CSVVDRGSNQPQHF
cdr3_nt: TGCAGCGTTGTGGACAGGGGAAGCAATCAGCCCCAGCATTTT

v_call: TRBV7-2
j_call: TRBJ2-3
clone_size: .
d_call: TRBD2
cdr3_aa: CASSPLAGTRDTQYF
cdr3_nt: TGTGCCAGCAGTCCGCTAGCGGGGACCAGGGATACGCAGTATTTT

v_call: TRBV27
j_call: TRBJ1-2
clone_size: few
d_call: .
cdr3_aa: CASSLSGAKNYGYTF
cdr3_nt: TGTGCCAGCAGTTTATCAGGGGCTAAAAACTATGGCTACACCTTC

v_call: TRBV27
j_call: TRBJ1-4
clone_size: .
d_call: .
cdr3_aa: CASSLMYPGPNEKLFF
cdr3_nt: TGTGCCAGCAGTTTAATGTACCCTGGGCCTAATGAAAAACTGTTTTTT

v_call: TRBV14
j_call: TRBJ2-5
clone_size: .
d_call: .
cdr3_aa: CASSQVLFQTQYF
cdr3_nt: TGTGCCAGCAGCCAAGTTCTCTTCCAGACCCAGTACTTC

v_call: TRBV7-3
j_call: TRBJ2-1
clone_size: .
d_call: .
cdr3_aa: CASSLRQSSYNEQFF
cdr3_nt: TGTGCCAGCAGCTTGAGACAGAGCTCCTACAATGAGCAGTTCTTC

v_call: TRBV5-1
j_call: TRBJ2-7
clone_size: few
d_call: TRBD1
cdr3_aa: CASSGTGFSYEQYF
cdr3_nt: TGCGCCAGCAGTGGGACAGGCTTCTCCTACGAGCAGTACTTC

v_call: TRBV3-1/TRBV3-2
j_call: TRBJ2-1
clone_size: .
d_call: .
cdr3_aa: CASSQESGEQFF
cdr3_nt: TGTGCCAGCAGCCAAGAGAGCGGAGAGCAGTTCTTC

v_call: TRBV5-1
j_call: TRBJ1-4
clone_size: .
d_call: .
cdr3_aa: CASSFQGLREKLFF
cdr3_nt: TGCGCCAGCAGCTTTCAGGGCCTGCGGGAAAAACTGTTTTTT

v_call: TRBV5-4
j_call: TRBJ1-4
clone_size: .
d_call: TRBD1
cdr3_aa: CASSFGGPGGNEKLFF
cdr3_nt: TGTGCCAGCAGCTTTGGAGGGCCAGGGGGTAATGAAAAACTGTTTTTT

v_call: TRBV30
j_call: TRBJ2-1
clone_size: few
d_call: .
cdr3_aa: CAWGTGLSEQFF
cdr3_nt: TGTGCCTGGGGAACAGGGTTGAGTGAGCAGTTCTTC

v_call: TRBV2
j_call: TRBJ1-2
clone_size: .
d_call: TRBD1
cdr3_aa: CASSERTGRVSPGYTF
cdr3_nt: TGTGCCAGCAGTGAGCGGACAGGGCGGGTCTCTCCGGGCTACACCTTC

v_call: TRBV2
j_call: TRBJ1-4
clone_size: .
d_call: .
cdr3_aa: CASKTGGANEKLFF
cdr3_nt: TGTGCCAGCAAAACGGGGGGAGCTAATGAAAAACTGTTTTTT

v_call: TRBV7-9
j_call: TRBJ1-3
clone_size: few
d_call: .
cdr3_aa: CASSLGQPGNTIYF
cdr3_nt: TGTGCCAGCAGCTTAGGACAGCCGGGAAACACCATATATTTT

v_call: TRBV3-1/TRBV3-2
j_call: TRBJ1-3
clone_size: .
d_call: TRBD1
cdr3_aa: CASSKGQGDTIYF
cdr3_nt: TGTGCCAGCAGCAAAGGACAGGGGGACACCATATATTTT

v_call: TRBV5-1
j_call: TRBJ2-3
clone_size: .
d_call: TRBD2
cdr3_aa: CASSLRRGGGTDTQYF
cdr3_nt: TGCGCCAGCAGCTTGCGGCGGGGGGGCGGCACAGATACGCAGTATTTT

v_call: TRBV4-2
j_call: TRBJ1-2
clone_size: .
d_call: TRBD1
cdr3_aa: CASSQPRQGGYGYTF
cdr3_nt: TGTGCCAGCAGCCAACCCCGACAGGGAGGCTATGGCTACACCTTC

v_call: TRBV5-4
j_call: TRBJ1-4
clone_size: .
d_call: .
cdr3_aa: CASSQRTDNEKLFF
cdr3_nt: TGTGCCAGCAGCCAACGGACAGATAATGAAAAACTGTTTTTT

v_call: TRBV7-9
j_call: TRBJ1-4
clone_size: .
d_call: TRBD1
cdr3_aa: CASSFGTGNEKLFF
cdr3_nt: TGTGCCAGCAGCTTTGGGACAGGGAACGAAAAACTGTTTTTT